This T cell receptor (beta chain) emerged from a study of radiotherapy plus CTLA-4 blockade in lung cancer. This clone has only one observation. Assay used: immunoSEQ multiplex PCR; TCRdb lists only in-frame clones, some missing. In the table there are roughly 90,000 clones, 88% of which are singletons. Germline V gives CDR1 SGHRS, CDR2 YFSETQ. The CDR3 extends over 14 amino acids. V lost 1 base to trimming and J lost 5 bases; unmatched junction nucleotides: 1. The chain combines TRBV5-1 with TRBJ2-3, with 10 bases that match TRBD2. The starting material was peripheral blood, obtained from a patient treated with radiotherapy plus ipilimumab. This clonotype was sampled from a human donor with non-small cell lung cancer that progressed on radiotherapy plus ipilimumab. The CDR3 loop is CASSLSGRGDTQYF. CDR3 in DNA: TGCGCCAGCAGCTTGAGCGGGAGGGGAGATACGCAGTATTTT.